The source of this T cell receptor beta chain is a study of radiotherapy plus CTLA-4 blockade in lung cancer. The CDR3 is made up of 13 amino acids. Between the trimmed V and J ends, which lost 5 bases and 3 bases, there was a span of 11 bases. The germline CDR1 and CDR2 sequences are SGHNT and YENEEA. Sequencing was performed with immunoSEQ multiplex PCR; in TCRdb, only in-frame clones are kept and a portion is missing. Here the sample spans about 60,000 clones, 70% to 80% being singletons. Focal radiation plus CTLA-4 blockade with ipilimumab was administered to patients who had chemo-refractory metastatic non-small-cell lung cancer.

The V and J genes are TRBV11-3 and TRBJ2-7; D might be TRBD2 (5 bases). This sequence was found in a human donor with non-small cell lung cancer who had a partial response to radiotherapy plus ipilimumab. The starting material was peripheral blood, obtained from a patient treated with radiotherapy plus ipilimumab. This CDR3 reads CASSPYGGYEQYF. Here the CDR3 DNA reads TGTGCCAGCAGCCCATACGGAGGCTACGAGCAGTACTTC.